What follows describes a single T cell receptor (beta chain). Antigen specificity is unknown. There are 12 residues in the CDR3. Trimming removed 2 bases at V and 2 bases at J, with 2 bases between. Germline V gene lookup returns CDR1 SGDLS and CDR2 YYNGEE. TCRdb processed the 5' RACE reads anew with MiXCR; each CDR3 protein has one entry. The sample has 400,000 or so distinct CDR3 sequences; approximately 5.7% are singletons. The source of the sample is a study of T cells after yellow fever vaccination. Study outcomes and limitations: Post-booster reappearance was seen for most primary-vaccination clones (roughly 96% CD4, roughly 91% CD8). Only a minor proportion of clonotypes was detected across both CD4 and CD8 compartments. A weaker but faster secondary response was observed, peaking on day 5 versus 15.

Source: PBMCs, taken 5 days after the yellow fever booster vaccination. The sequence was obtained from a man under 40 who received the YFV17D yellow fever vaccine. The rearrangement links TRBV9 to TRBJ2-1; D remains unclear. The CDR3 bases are TGTGCCAGCAGCGTGACCTACAATGAGCAGTTCTTC. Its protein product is CASSVTYNEQFF.